These 14 T cell receptor beta chains originate from one sample sequenced in a study of T cells in Graves' hyperthyroidism and ophthalmopathy. TCR beta CDR3 sequences were amplified from RNA transcripts. HTBI primers were the set used in a first-round RT-PCR of the TCR CDR3. TCRdb re-derived calls from the multiplex PCR reads in MiXCR, one entry per CDR3 protein. The sample records roughly 560,000 distinct CDR3 sequences, about 14% being singletons. The sequenced material came from blood. The receptors originated from a woman aged 40 to 55 with Graves' ophthalmopathy.

This clonotype has at least ten counts. The chain has TRBV15 and TRBJ2-3; tentatively, D is TRBD1 (6 bases). V was pared by 0 bases and J by 4 bases, with 17 bases between. In germline, CDR1 is LNHNV, CDR2 YYDKDF (reference sequence). This CDR3 comprises 17 residues. CDR3 DNA sequence: TGTGCCACCAGCAGAGATCTGGCAGGGGAGAATCCAGATACGCAGTATTTT. It codes for CATSRDLAGENPDTQYF.

This clonotype was seen ten or more times. The rearrangement joins TRBV6-1 to TRBJ2-3, with TRBD2 matching over 10 bases. The CDR3 runs 15 residues. From germline, CDR1 is MNHNS and CDR2 SASEGT. The ends lost 4 bases at V and 0 bases at J; junction bases unmatched: 1. As DNA, the CDR3 is TGTGCCAGCAGTGCGACTAGCGGGAGCACAGATACGCAGTATTTT. As protein: CASSATSGSTDTQYF.

The table lists this clonotype with a few counts. The chain recombines TRBV19 with TRBJ2-3, with D hard to call. CDR3 length equals 15 residues. The V and J ends lost 1 base and 2 bases respectively, with 10 bases between them. CDR1 LNHDA and CDR2 SQIVND come from the germline V gene (reference sequence). In DNA, the CDR3 is TGTGCCAGTAGTATAGGAGCTCATGTCACAGATACGCAGTATTTT. It yields the protein CASSIGAHVTDTQYF.

The chain has TRBV6-1 and TRBJ2-5; TRBD2 matches 15 bases. Germline CDR1 is MNHNS and CDR2 is SASEGT. This CDR3 region has 17 residues. V gave up 6 bases and J gave up 2 bases; unmatched junction bases: 7. The CDR3 nucleotides read TGTGCCAGCAGCTGGACTAGCGGGAGGGAATCTCAAGAGACCCAGTACTTC. Encoded protein: CASSWTSGRESQETQYF.

In this sample, this clonotype turned up many times. This chain joins TRBV2 and TRBJ2-7; TRBD2 is a possible D gene (5 bases). Germline CDR1 reads SNHLY; CDR2 reads FYNNEI. The V gene lost 9 bases and the J gene lost 3 bases, with 12 bases spanning the gap. The CDR3 is made up of 12 amino acids. The CDR3 DNA follows: TGTGCCAGAGGGTCTGACTACTACGAGCAGTACTTC. This sequence encodes CARGSDYYEQYF.

This clonotype was picked up many times. The V call is TRBV12-3 or TRBV12-4, the J call TRBJ1-2, with 8 bases that match TRBD1. V trimming: 6 bases; J trimming: 7 bases; junction bases outside the gene matches: 7. The CDR3 contains 13 residues. The CDR3 region has the DNA TGTGCCAGCAGGGAGACAGGGGTGGCTGGCTACACCTTC. This gives the protein CASRETGVAGYTF.

This clonotype was recorded many times. The genes are TRBV7-3 and TRBJ1-2; D is undetermined. The germline V gene has CDR1 SGHTA and CDR2 FQGTGA. V shed 6 bases and J shed 2 bases, with 13 bases lying between them. The CDR3 is 14 residues long. DNA for the CDR3: TGTGCCAGCAGGCCAGCGATCACCAACTATGGCTACACCTTC. Its translation: CASRPAITNYGYTF.

The CDR3 region is CASSPALVRQETQYF. In DNA, the CDR3 is TGTGCCAGCAGTCCTGCTCTAGTGCGGCAAGAGACCCAGTACTTC. The chain couples TRBV4-2 to TRBJ2-5; the D is unclear. The CDR3 loop spans 15 amino acids. CDR1 and CDR2 from the germline V gene are LGHNA and YNFKEQ. With 6 bases removed from V and 2 bases from J, the gap between germline ends came to 16 bases.

This clonotype was seen at least ten times. The chain employs TRBV6-2 or TRBV6-3 and TRBJ2-5; 9 nucleotides align to TRBD2. After removal of 11 bases from V and 9 bases from J, the junction contained 13 bases not matched to a gene. From germline, CDR1 is MNHEY and CDR2 SVGEGT. CDR3 length equals 13 residues. CDR3 sequence reads: CAGATSGQLAQYF. CDR3 coding DNA: TGTGCCGGGGCGACTAGCGGCCAGCTAGCCCAGTACTTC.

This clonotype has at least ten counts. The chain recombines TRBV20-1 with TRBJ2-5; D is unclear. From germline, CDR1 is DFQATT and CDR2 SNEGSKA (reference sequence). Deletions cut 5 bases from V and 4 bases from J, with 11 bases between. The CDR3 sequence is 12 residues long. This CDR3 reads CSAETIGETQYF. The CDR3 DNA is TGCAGTGCTGAAACTATTGGAGAGACCCAGTACTTC.

V gene TRBV18 combines with J gene TRBJ1-3, with D maybe TRBD1 (6 bases). V was trimmed by 1 base and J by 0 bases, leaving 13 bases between them. Germline V gene lookup returns CDR1 KGHSH and CDR2 LQKENI. The CDR3 is 17 residues long. The CDR3 nucleotides read TGTGCCAGCTCACCACTCCCCGAGGGGGACTCTGGAAACACCATATATTTT. It is translated as CASSPLPEGDSGNTIYF.

This clonotype was seen at least ten times. The chain links TRBV30 to TRBJ2-5, with D perhaps matching TRBD2 (6 bases). The CDR3 length is 14 residues. Trimming left V 1 base short and J 5 bases short, with 14 bases between. Looked up from germline, CDR1 is GTSNPN and CDR2 is SVGIG (reference sequence). As DNA, the CDR3 is TGTGCCTGGAGTGGGGACTCCCAAAGGGAGACCCAGTACTTC. Translated: CAWSGDSQRETQYF. Variable domain in full (rest from reference TRBV30 and TRBJ2-5): SQTIHQWPATLVQPVGSPLSLECTVEGTSNPNLYWYRQAAGRGLQLLFYSVGIGQISSEVPQNLSASRPQDRQFILSSKKLLLSDSGFYLCAWSGDSQRETQYFGPGTRLLVL.

The sample holds a few counts of this clonotype. The chain combines TRBV12-3 or TRBV12-4 with TRBJ1-2; 12 bases are a match to TRBD1. Trimming at V came to 9 bases and at J to 4 bases, leaving 9 bases not matched to a gene. The CDR3 sequence is 15 residues long. CDR3 sequence reads: CASGSGTGGAYGYTF. As DNA, the CDR3 is TGTGCCAGTGGATCCGGGACAGGGGGCGCCTATGGCTACACCTTC.

The chain links TRBV30 to TRBJ2-2; D call uncertain. CDR1 is GTSNPN and CDR2 is SVGIG in the germline V gene (reference sequence). The V end lost 3 bases, the J end lost 9 bases, and 14 bases lay between the germline ends. This CDR3 has 13 amino acids. DNA of the CDR3: TGTGCCTGGAGGAGTTACTTGCCCCGGGAGCTGTTTTTT. This encodes CAWRSYLPRELFF.